Given below is one TCR beta chain in context. The target antigen is unknown. CDR3 length equals 15 residues. The germline V and J ends were trimmed by 6 bases and 4 bases, with 19 bases remaining between them. Germline V gene data show CDR1 as MGHDK and CDR2 as SYGVNS. This record comes from a study of vaccination and CD4 T cells after COVID-19. Study information: The BNT162b2 or mRNA-1273 vaccine was given to participants in two doses. Post-COVID samples were collected a median about 3.5 months following diagnosis, spanning 35 to 161.

With the Oncomine TCR Beta short-read assay, DNA from cultured CD4+ T cells was sequenced. Each CDR3 protein is one row after TCRdb ran MiXCR on the PCR reads. Here the sample spans about 14,000 distinct CDR3 sequences, around a third being singletons. Noted treatment: roughly ten-day PBMC culture with coronavirus spike peptide pools or control peptides (ViraFEST assay). With roughly 10 ug/ml peptide pools and roughly 10 IU/ml IL-2, PBMCs were cultured at 2 million to 2.5 million per well. The chain is built from TRBV25-1 and TRBJ2-7; D is uncertain. The source is a human donor who had recovered from COVID-19. This material consisted of CD4+ T cells from blood, cultured in vitro, taken after SARS-CoV-2 vaccination. The CDR3 is CASSRPSGSGYEQYF. In DNA form, the CDR3 reads TGTGCCAGCAGCCGGCCGAGTGGCAGTGGGTACGAGCAGTACTTC.